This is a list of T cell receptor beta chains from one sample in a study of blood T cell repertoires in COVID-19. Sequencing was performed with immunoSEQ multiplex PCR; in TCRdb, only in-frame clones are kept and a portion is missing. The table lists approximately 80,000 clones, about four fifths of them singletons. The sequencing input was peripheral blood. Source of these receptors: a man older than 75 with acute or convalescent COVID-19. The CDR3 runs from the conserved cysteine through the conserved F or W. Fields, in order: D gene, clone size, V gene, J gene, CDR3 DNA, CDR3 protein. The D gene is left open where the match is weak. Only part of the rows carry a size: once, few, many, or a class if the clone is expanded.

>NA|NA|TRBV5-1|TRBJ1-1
TGCGCCAGCAGCTTGGAAGGGGGCACTGAAGCTTTCTTT
CASSLEGGTEAFF
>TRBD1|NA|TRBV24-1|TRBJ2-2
TGTGCCACAGACGATTTAACAGGGGGAATTGTGAACACCGGGGAGCTGTTTTTT
CATDDLTGGIVNTGELFF
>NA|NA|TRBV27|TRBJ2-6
TGTGCCAGCAGTCCGGAGACGGCTTCTGGGGCCAACGTCCTGACTTTC
CASSPETASGANVLTF
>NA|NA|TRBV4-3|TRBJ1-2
TGCGCCAGCAGCAGAAGGAGCCGAGCTAACTATGGCTACACCTTC
CASSRRSRANYGYTF
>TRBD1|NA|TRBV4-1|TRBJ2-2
TGCGCCAGCAGCCAAGATAACAGGGGGAAAAACACCGGGGAGCTGTTTTTT
CASSQDNRGKNTGELFF
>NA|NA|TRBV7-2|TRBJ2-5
TGTGCCAGCAGCCCATGGAGGGAGACCCAGTACTTC
CASSPWRETQYF
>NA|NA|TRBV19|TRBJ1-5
TGTGCCAGTAGTTCCCCGGACAGAGAACATCAGCCCCAGCATTTT
CASSSPDREHQPQHF
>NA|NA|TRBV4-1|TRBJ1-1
TGCGCCAGCAGCCATAACACTGCTCAGGGCACTTTCTTT
CASSHNTAQGTFF
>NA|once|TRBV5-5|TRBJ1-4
TGTGCCAGCAGCTCGCTCACTGCTACAACTAATGAAAAACTGTTTTTT
CASSSLTATTNEKLFF
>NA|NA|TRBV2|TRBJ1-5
TGTGCCAGCAGTCCAGACAGGTTCCGCCAGCCCCAGCATTTT
CASSPDRFRQPQHF
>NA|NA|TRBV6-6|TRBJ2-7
TGTGCCAGCAGTCCACCGACAGGAGACGAGCAGTACTTC
CASSPPTGDEQYF
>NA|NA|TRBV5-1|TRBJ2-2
TGCGCCAGCAGCTTGGTGGACAGCTCCGGGGAGCTGTTTTTT
CASSLVDSSGELFF
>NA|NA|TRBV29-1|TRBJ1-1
TGCAGCGTTGATCGAGCAAACACTGAAGCTTTCTTT
CSVDRANTEAFF
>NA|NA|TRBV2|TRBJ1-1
TGTGCCAGCAGGTTGGTGAGGACAGAGAACACTGAAGCTTTCTTT
CASRLVRTENTEAFF
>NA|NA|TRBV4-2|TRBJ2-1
TGTGCCAGCAGCCAAGCAGGGAGCGGACTAAGACGCAATGAGCAGTTCTTC
CASSQAGSGLRRNEQFF
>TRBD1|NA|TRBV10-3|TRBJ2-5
TGTGCCATCAGTTCCGGGACAGAAGAGACCCAGTACTTC
CAISSGTEETQYF
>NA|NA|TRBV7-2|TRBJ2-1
TGTGCCAGCAGCCCCCAGGCTTACAATGAGCAGTTCTTC
CASSPQAYNEQFF
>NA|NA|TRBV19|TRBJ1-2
TGTGCCACAGACGGGTTCCCGGCCCATGGCTACACCTTC
CATDGFPAHGYTF
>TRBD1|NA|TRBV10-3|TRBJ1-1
TGTGCCATCAGTGAGAGGGGGCAGGGGGGCACTGAAGCTTTCTTT
CAISERGQGGTEAFF
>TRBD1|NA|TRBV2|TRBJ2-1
TGTGCCAGCAGTAGGGACAGGGGGTGGATAGCGGGAGTTGGGACTGAGCAGTTCTTC
CASSRDRGWIAGVGTEQFF
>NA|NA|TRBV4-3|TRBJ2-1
TGCGCCAGCAGCCAAGACATTACCTTAGAGTACAATGAGCAGTTCTTC
CASSQDITLEYNEQFF
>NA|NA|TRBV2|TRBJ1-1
TGTGCCAGCAGTAACCGCGGGACCTTGAACACTGAAGCTTTCTTT
CASSNRGTLNTEAFF
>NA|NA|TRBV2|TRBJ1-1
TGTGCCAGCAGTGTTAGGAGGGACACTGAAGCTTTCTTT
CASSVRRDTEAFF
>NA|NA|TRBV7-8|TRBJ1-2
TGTGCCAGCAGCCTCTCGGGCCGACTATTCGATGGCTACACCTTC
CASSLSGRLFDGYTF
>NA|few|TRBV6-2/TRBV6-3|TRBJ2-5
TGTGCCAGCAGTTACTGGCCAGGGACCCAGTACTTC
CASSYWPGTQYF
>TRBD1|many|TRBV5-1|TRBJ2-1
TGCGCCAGCAGCTTGGCACCGGAGGGACAGGGCTACAATGAGCAGTTCTTC
CASSLAPEGQGYNEQFF
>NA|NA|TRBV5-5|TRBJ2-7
TGTGCCAGCAGCTTGGCCTTAGGGGCGGTAGGGCAGTACTTC
CASSLALGAVGQYF
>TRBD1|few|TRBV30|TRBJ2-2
TGTGCCTGGAGCCGGGACAGACACACCGGGGAGCTGTTTTTT
CAWSRDRHTGELFF
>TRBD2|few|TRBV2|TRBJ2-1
TGTGCCAGCAGGATGGGAGGGGCCCCCCAGTTCTTC
CASRMGGAPQFF
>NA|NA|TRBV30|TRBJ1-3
TGTGCCTGGAGTGGGGCTTGGGGGGGAGCTGGAAACACCATATATTTT
CAWSGAWGGAGNTIYF
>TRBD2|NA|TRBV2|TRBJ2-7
TGTGCCAGCAGTGGACTAGCGGGAGGGTGGCACGAGCAGTACTTC
CASSGLAGGWHEQYF
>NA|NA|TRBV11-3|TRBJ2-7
TGTGCCAGCAGTAGACAGGAAAACTACGAGCAGTACTTC
CASSRQENYEQYF
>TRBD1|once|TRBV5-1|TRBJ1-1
TGCGCCAGCAGCTTGGTTTCTACAGGGGTCACTGAAGCTTTCTTT
CASSLVSTGVTEAFF
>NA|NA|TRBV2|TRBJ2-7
TGTGCCAGCAGTGTAGCGGAGGGGGAGGGATGGTACGAGCAGTACTTC
CASSVAEGEGWYEQYF